This T cell receptor (beta chain) was sequenced during a study of blood T cell repertoires in COVID-19. Study summary: In each case, the material was cDNA or gDNA derived from T cells, B-cell-depleted T cells, or PBMCs.

CDR1 and CDR2 (germline): SGDLS, YYNGEE. V was clipped by 0 bases and J by 7 bases, with 17 bases between them. CDR3 size: 16 residues. Original processing methods: It was from reference gene primer amplification that nucleated cell counts were estimated. Clones were sequenced by immunoSEQ multiplex PCR, and TCRdb holds only the in-frame ones, with some missing. The V and J calls and clone size are taken from that table; D and trimming were inferred from the DNA. The data hold tens of thousands of clones, with approximately 82% observed a single time. The J gene is TRBJ1-5, the V gene TRBV9; TRBD1 might be the D (5 bases). Sample: peripheral blood. The TCR originated in a man in his sixties with acute or convalescent COVID-19. DNA for the CDR3: TGTGCCAGCAGCGTAGGGGTAGGAGGGGCCGGGCAGCCCCAGCATTTT. It codes for CASSVGVGGAGQPQHF.